This T cell receptor beta chain was obtained from a study of T-cell reconstitution after alpha-beta-depleted transplantation in children. Overall study results and limits: Approximately two months post-transplant, alpha-beta T cells reportedly originated from several hundred expanded graft clones. The high TCRbeta diversity at day 60 in some patients came from surviving recipient T cells and thymic progenitors.

Unique molecular identifiers were used to barcode this TCRbeta library. A single record per CDR3 protein comes from TCRdb applying MiXCR to the PCR reads. This table has 550,000 to 800,000 distinct CDR3 sequences, approximately 14% appearing once. The germline gives CDR1 DFQATT, CDR2 SNEGSKA (reference sequence). The CDR3 runs 13 residues. After removal of 6 bases from V and 5 bases from J, the junction contained 6 bases not matched to a gene. As to this clonotype: The antigen is unknown.

The chain has TRBV20-1 and TRBJ2-2, with 7 positions matching TRBD1. The TCR comes from a girl aged 2-10 years with congenital amegakaryocytic thrombocytopenia, due to receive a stem cell transplant. The sequenced sample was PBMCs, obtained before TCRalphabeta/CD19-depleted stem cell transplant. CDR3 region: CSARQGFTGELFF. The CDR3 DNA is TGCAGTGCCCGACAGGGTTTTACCGGGGAGCTGTTTTTT.